This is a list of T cell receptor beta chains from one sample in a study of blood T cells in healthy people across ages. MiXCR, applied by TCRdb to the 5' RACE reads, yields one record per CDR3 protein. The sample has about 800,000 distinct CDR3 sequences, 20% to 30% seen once. This sample was shared with a second study, whose subject was T cells of mothers and their children.

The material sequenced was blood. The receptors were sampled from a boy between 10 and 17 years old in good health. Both conserved end residues are part of each CDR3. The D gene is left open where the match is weak. Part of the rows lack a size; the others show once, few, many or a class for expanded clones.

v_call	clone_size	j_call	d_call	cdr3_aa	cdr3_nt
TRBV20-1	.	TRBJ2-6	TRBD1	CSASPETGGSGANVLTF	TGCAGTGCTAGTCCCGAGACAGGGGGCTCTGGGGCCAACGTCCTGACTTTC
TRBV12-3/TRBV12-4	many	TRBJ2-7	TRBD2	CASTSTGPGGFGEQYF	TGTGCCAGCACCTCAACCGGTCCGGGGGGGTTTGGCGAGCAGTACTTC
TRBV29-1	few	TRBJ2-3	.	CSVKAGGTDTQYF	TGCAGCGTCAAAGCAGGGGGCACAGATACGCAGTATTTT
TRBV29-1	few	TRBJ2-7	TRBD1	CSVEPTGRYEQYF	TGCAGCGTTGAACCGACAGGGCGCTACGAGCAGTACTTC
TRBV5-6	.	TRBJ2-5	.	CASSLGPGEKTQYF	TGTGCCAGCAGCTTAGGCCCAGGGGAAAAGACCCAGTACTTC
TRBV7-2	few	TRBJ2-5	.	CASSRQAVKEPQYF	TGTGCCAGCAGTCGACAGGCAGTTAAAGAGCCCCAGTACTTC
TRBV21-1	.	TRBJ2-3	.	CASSKEGNLTDTQYF	TGTGCCAGCAGCAAAGAAGGGAATTTGACAGATACGCAGTATTTT
TRBV6-1	.	TRBJ2-2	TRBD2	CASRMVAGGTAGELFF	TGTGCCAGCAGGATGGTAGCGGGAGGAACGGCCGGGGAGCTGTTTTTT
TRBV11-1	few	TRBJ2-1	TRBD2	CASSSKTSGGYNEQFF	TGTGCCAGCAGCTCCAAGACTAGCGGGGGGTACAATGAGCAGTTCTTC
TRBV29-1	few	TRBJ2-6	.	CSVELSGSSGANVLTF	TGCAGCGTTGAATTATCAGGGAGCTCTGGGGCCAACGTCCTGACTTTC
TRBV28	.	TRBJ2-5	TRBD2	CASTPGAGVQETQYF	TGTGCCAGCACTCCTGGGGCGGGAGTGCAGGAGACCCAGTACTTC
TRBV28	.	TRBJ2-5	TRBD1	CASRTRGMGQETQYF	TGTGCCAGCCGGACCAGGGGGATGGGGCAAGAGACCCAGTACTTC
TRBV4-3	.	TRBJ1-6	.	CASAEGRLTPLHF	TGCGCCAGCGCGGAGGGCAGGTTGACACCCCTCCACTTT
TRBV29-1	.	TRBJ1-3	.	CSINAGAGNTIYF	TGCAGTATAAACGCAGGGGCTGGAAACACCATATATTTT
TRBV29-1	.	TRBJ2-1	TRBD2	CSAYGTSGSRSYNEQFF	TGCAGCGCCTATGGGACTAGCGGTTCGCGCTCCTACAATGAGCAGTTCTTC
TRBV11-2	few	TRBJ2-5	TRBD2	CASSWTSGGATETQYF	TGTGCCAGCAGCTGGACTAGCGGGGGGGCCACGGAGACCCAGTACTTC
TRBV6-5	few	TRBJ2-5	.	CASSYRARQVVGETQYF	TGTGCCAGCAGTTACCGAGCCCGACAGGTCGTCGGGGAGACCCAGTACTTC
TRBV29-1	few	TRBJ2-1	TRBD1	CSVGQGSYNEQFF	TGCAGCGTTGGACAGGGGTCCTACAATGAGCAGTTCTTC
TRBV6-6	.	TRBJ2-5	TRBD2	CASSYVGGETQYF	TGTGCCAGCAGTTACGTGGGAGGGGAGACCCAGTACTTC
TRBV6-5	few	TRBJ2-7	.	CASSPLADRYEQYF	TGTGCCAGCAGCCCTCTCGCCGACCGCTACGAGCAGTACTTC
TRBV4-3	.	TRBJ2-1	TRBD2	CASSTSGRLDEQFF	TGCGCCAGCTCGACTAGCGGGAGGCTGGATGAGCAGTTCTTC
TRBV4-1	few	TRBJ2-5	.	CASSQIAIGEVQETQYF	TGCGCCAGCAGCCAAATCGCGATTGGAGAGGTTCAAGAGACCCAGTACTTC
TRBV24-1	.	TRBJ2-5	.	CATSELETQYF	TGTGCCACCAGTGAGTTAGAGACCCAGTACTTC
TRBV6-5	.	TRBJ2-3	.	CASSPDRNTDTQYF	TGTGCCAGCAGTCCTGACAGAAACACAGATACGCAGTATTTT
TRBV7-3	.	TRBJ2-3	TRBD1	CASSPGQGLADTQYF	TGTGCCAGCAGCCCAGGACAGGGGTTAGCAGATACGCAGTATTTT
TRBV6-6	.	TRBJ1-1	.	CASSGRTGAEAFF	TGTGCCAGCAGCGGGCGGACGGGGGCTGAAGCTTTCTTT
TRBV4-2	many	TRBJ2-4	.	CASSQDPQEADIQYF	TGTGCCAGCAGCCAAGATCCCCAGGAGGCGGACATTCAGTACTTC
TRBV7-2	few	TRBJ2-7	.	CASSFDSTSYEQYF	TGTGCCAGCAGCTTCGACAGTACGTCCTACGAGCAGTACTTC
TRBV29-1	.	TRBJ2-1	.	CSVEFGGSYNEQFF	TGCAGCGTTGAATTCGGGGGCTCCTACAATGAGCAGTTCTTC
TRBV6-2/TRBV6-3	.	TRBJ2-5	TRBD2	CASRSSGEGETQYF	TGTGCCAGCAGATCCTCCGGGGAGGGGGAGACCCAGTACTTC
TRBV29-1	few	TRBJ2-7	TRBD1	CSVGDRARNDEQYF	TGCAGCGTTGGGGACAGGGCCCGGAACGACGAGCAGTACTTC
TRBV7-2	.	TRBJ2-2	TRBD1	CASSLGAGTGNTGELFF	TGTGCCAGCAGCTTAGGGGCCGGGACAGGGAACACCGGGGAGCTGTTTTTT
TRBV29-1	.	TRBJ2-1	.	CSVVSRAKANEQFF	TGCAGCGTTGTTTCGCGAGCGAAAGCCAATGAGCAGTTCTTC
TRBV11-2	.	TRBJ2-1	.	CASSHAAHNNEQFF	TGTGCCAGCAGCCACGCGGCTCACAACAATGAGCAGTTCTTC